The sequence of this T cell receptor beta chain was determined in a study of cytomegalovirus exposure and HLA in healthy donors (dated by TCRdb to about 2017). With respect to the entire study: An earlier analysis of approximately 550 of the donors reported about 250 Gb of sequence data and around 120 million unique TCR beta sequences from about 180 million T cells. To predict cytomegalovirus infection status, the study combined high-throughput TCR immunosequencing, statistical association of individual TCRs with disease status, and machine learning. Because of strong linkage in the cohort, a handful of DR-DQ haplotypes were treated as single units for association and clustering. The study aimed to test whether signatures of past pathogen exposure could be identified by cataloging public T cell receptors. To decide whether each TCR beta V gene segment behaved as functional or pseudogenic, an earlier analysis of 587 of the donors relied on high-throughput TCR beta sequencing. To study patterns of TCR occurrence, a later analysis re-analyzed previously published TCR beta repertoires from 550 to 800 donors and added high-resolution HLA genotyping. Of the 398 genotyped donors, roughly 80% were placed in the genetic ancestry cluster associated with self-reported Caucasian donors. Along with the roughly 670-subject first cohort, a separate validation cohort of 120 different subjects was used. Typing coverage varied by locus: roughly 629-630 donors for A, B, C, DRB1 and DQB1; more than 500 for DQA1; approximately 570 for DPA1; 450 to 480 for DPB1. The later analysis used no new phenotypic data to find candidate immune exposures, relying instead on TCR beta sequences and their occurrence across donors. Alongside the repertoire data, information on donor age, sex, ethnicity and CMV serostatus was compiled. Roughly 300 gigabases of sequencing data and roughly 80 million unique TCR sequences made up an early release that covered approximately 700 HLA-typed donors. Using immunosequencing, the study profiled T cell repertoires from 666 subjects and related those repertoires to cytomegalovirus serostatus. On average, around 240,000 unique TCR beta nucleotide sequences were sequenced per donor among several hundred genotyped donors of the cohort, with roughly 18% of those sequences being non-productive. All discovery cohort repertoires had been generated on a single sequencing platform. Genome-wide SNP genotypes for about 65% of the roughly 670 donors were used in a later genetic analysis, which treated that subset as a discovery cohort. HLA typing included class I and class II loci at four-digit resolution. What the study reported, not specific to this receptor: The classifier was reported to diagnose cytomegalovirus status with high specificity and sensitivity in both the original and validation cohorts. An association between a missense DCLRE1C variant and V-gene and J-gene trimming of TCR beta chains was found in a later genetic analysis and replicated in an independent cohort. A further reported finding was that TCR beta sequences accurately predicted the HLA-A and HLA-B alleles for most subjects in the first cohort. Roughly uniform sequencing depth across donors was assumed in presence/absence analyses, although this assumption may not hold. The sequencing pipeline was judged likely to have produced a cluster of highly shared sequence variants as a technical artifact. Correlated functional status among segregating V segments might be attributable to linkage disequilibrium, but an unknown experimental factor could not be ruled out. Several of the top co-occurrence clusters appeared to be linked to parvovirus B19, influenza, CMV and Epstein-Barr virus, according to a later analysis. A few of the identified cytomegalovirus-associated TCR beta chains were confirmed in vitro to be specific for cytomegalovirus antigens. In this cohort, only TCR beta chains were sequenced, and detectable features were limited by the absence of alpha or paired-chain data. Broadly in line with IMGT annotations, most TCR beta V segments showed up in productive rearrangements about 87% or about 30% of the time in an earlier analysis of several hundred of the donors. A later analysis found that TCR association rates varied across HLA loci, with DRB1 alleles showing the most associated TCRs and HLA-C alleles the fewest. Compared with equally common non-associated chains, HLA-associated TCR beta chains in a later analysis were more clonally expanded and had lower generation probabilities. When HLA alleles, especially DR and DQ, strongly co-occurred, attributing TCR associations to individual alleles was difficult. The study gave a list of about 160 TCR beta chains associated with cytomegalovirus. In a later analysis, most CMV-associated TCR beta chains were found to appear HLA-restricted, with HLA associations seemingly driven largely by CMV exposure. Because the 87-base-pair reads could not distinguish some IMGT-functional V segments, including TRBV6-2 and TRBV6-3, those segments were excluded. At a false discovery rate of 0.05, a later analysis linked 15,000 to 20,000 TCR beta sequences to specific HLA alleles. Because counts were too low, 15 to 20 rarely observed V segments, including chromosome 9 orphons, were excluded from the earlier analysis of under 650 of the donors. It was suggested by the authors that the approach could potentially be generalized to other disease states and immunological phenotypes. In a later genetic analysis, fewer N-insertions in productive TCRs were reported among donors in an Asian-associated ancestry cluster than the 666-donor mean. The only immune exposure information available for the cohort was CMV serostatus. Across donors, most TCR sequences were observed very rarely, whereas some public TCRs were present in many individuals. Because HLA typing was missing for some donors at each locus, association tests included only the typed subset.

This clone was seen only once. It lacks a known antigen. Base qualities were left out, and no much larger clone turns up one base away. The cohort was made up of 500 to 850 healthy bone marrow donors. All cohort members were sampled while nominally healthy, although unrecorded immune exposures were likely present. The donor was CMV seronegative and was included in the group of 352 seronegative cohort members. A peripheral blood sample was provided by each donor, and peripheral blood mononuclear cells were used for TCR beta sequencing. Genomic DNA was extracted from the blood cell samples with the Qiagen DNeasy Blood Extraction Kit. From the germline V gene, CDR1 is SGDLS and CDR2 is YYNGEE. Trimming at the junction amounts to 0 bases on V and 1 base on J, and the germline ends lie 10 bases apart. The CDR3 covers 15 residues, taking in both the cysteine and the phenylalanine. The retained sequence is limited to the CDR3, 45 bases, with the frame set at the first base.

Library preparation employed the immunoSEQ multiplex PCR assay. For the multiplex PCR, a mixture combining 60 forward primers for TCR Vbeta segments and 13 reverse primers for TCR Jbeta segments was used. The CDR3 region of rearranged TCR beta genes was amplified from genomic DNA by a multiplex PCR assay. Amplified TCR beta libraries were sequenced as 87-base-pair reads on the Illumina HiSeq System. Processing in the source paper ran as follows. In a later analysis, about 80 million unique TCR beta chains were counted across the roughly 700 repertoires, and about 10 million of these chains were shared by at least two donors. Raw reads were error-corrected and collapsed into unique sequences by a nearest-neighbor algorithm in which closely related sequences were merged to remove PCR and sequencing errors. V, D and J gene segments were assigned by aligning CDR3 sequences to IMGT reference sequences. For a sequence to be retained, a match of at least six nucleotides was required to both a V gene segment and a J gene segment. A rearrangement counted as productive if the CDR3 had no stop codons and remained in frame with V and J, and every other rearrangement counted as non-productive. CDR3 was defined by IMGT convention, running from the second conserved V-encoded cysteine to the conserved J-encoded phenylalanine. Sequences without an unambiguous match to a single V gene segment were excluded from the earlier analysis of about 600 of the donors. An earlier analysis of 500 to 600 of the donors classified V segments as functional when productive rearrangements were above 56.7% and as segregating when the standard deviation between donors was above 5%. A statistical classification framework was developed to diagnose cytomegalovirus status using the catalog of TCR beta chain sequences. In a later analysis, TCR nucleotide sequences were compared against IMGT/GENE-DB human TR gene sequences so that V and J genes could be assigned. In a later analysis, CDR3 sequences and most-parsimonious VDJ recombination scenarios were assigned using the TCRdist pipeline. In a later analysis, each TCR beta chain was defined by its CDR3 amino acid sequence together with its V-gene family, and reads lacking a unique V-gene family were excluded. A later analysis removed 500 to 600 highly shared, low-generation-probability nucleotide sequences to deal with suspected cross-contamination and a sequencing artifact. For each public chain, a later analysis derived a clonal expansion index from normalized ranks of inferred template counts within each repertoire. A later analysis computed generation probabilities with a VDJ recombination model fitted to out-of-frame rearrangements, and checked the results against IGoR. In a later analysis, hypergeometric tests were used to score TCR-TCR, TCR-HLA and TCR-CMV co-occurrence, with a repertoire-size bias correction applied to TCR pairs. False discovery rates were estimated in a later analysis by permuting HLA or CMV assignments 20 times. In a later analysis, co-occurring TCRs were grouped using DBSCAN, and TCRdist sequence similarity was added for clustering within HLA-allele-positive subsets. For co-occurrence clustering, repertoires with fewer than 30,000 or more than 120,000 public chains were excluded, along with roughly 5 repertoires with anomalous nucleotide sharing. In TCRdb, the immuneACCESS table is reduced to in-frame sequences with V and J assigned. These tables do not hold every clone; where another copy was compared, an unresolved V gene accounts for under half, and the others remain unexplained. That table is the source of V, J and clone size, and D and trimming were worked out from the DNA. The sample table records some 110,000 clones; roughly four fifths of these occur just once. About 1.6% of the sample is in the top ten clones.

This TCR was sampled from a man over 45 in good health and CMV-seronegative. Sequenced sample: PBMCs. This sequence uses TRBV9 and TRBJ1-1; the D gene remains uncertain. Here is the DNA: TGTGCCAGCAGCGTAGGCAGCAACAGGAACACTGAAGCTTTCTTT. It codes for CASSVGSNRNTEAFF.